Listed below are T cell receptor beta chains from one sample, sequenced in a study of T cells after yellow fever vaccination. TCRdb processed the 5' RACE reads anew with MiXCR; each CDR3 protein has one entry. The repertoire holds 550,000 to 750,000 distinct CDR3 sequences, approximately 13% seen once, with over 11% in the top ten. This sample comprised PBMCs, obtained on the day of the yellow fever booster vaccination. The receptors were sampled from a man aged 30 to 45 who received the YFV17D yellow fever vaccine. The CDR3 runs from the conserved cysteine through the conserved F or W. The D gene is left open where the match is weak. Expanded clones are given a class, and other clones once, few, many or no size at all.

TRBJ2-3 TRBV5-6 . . TGTGCCAGCAGCTTTGAACACCGCACAGATACGCAGTATTTT CASSFEHRTDTQYF
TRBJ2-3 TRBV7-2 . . TGTGCGAGCGGCCGAACTCCTAGCACAGATACGCAGTATTTT CASGRTPSTDTQYF
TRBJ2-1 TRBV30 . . TGTGCCTGGAGTGTGTACAATGAGCAGTTCTTC CAWSVYNEQFF
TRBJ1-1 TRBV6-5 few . TGTGCCAGCAGTTACCCCGGGCAGGGAGGCCAAGCTTTCTTT CASSYPGQGGQAFF
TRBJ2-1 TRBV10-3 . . TGTGCCATCAGCCGCCCTGGAGACAATGAGCAGTTCTTC CAISRPGDNEQFF
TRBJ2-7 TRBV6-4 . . TGTGCCAGCAGTGCCGGGCCTGGGGGGGAGCAGTACTTC CASSAGPGGEQYF
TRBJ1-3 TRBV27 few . TGTGCCAGCAGTGCTGCCGGGAGCTCTGGAAACACCATATATTTT CASSAAGSSGNTIYF
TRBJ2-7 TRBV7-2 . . TGTGCCAGCAGCACAGACAGGCGGTACTACGAGCAGTACTTC CASSTDRRYYEQYF
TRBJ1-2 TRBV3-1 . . TGTGCCAGCAGCCAAGGTACATTAAGCTATGGCTACACCTTC CASSQGTLSYGYTF
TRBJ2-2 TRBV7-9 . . TGTGCCAGCACCACCGCGGAGGGCTCGCCCGGGGAGCTGTTTTTT CASTTAEGSPGELFF
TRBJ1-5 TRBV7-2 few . TGTGCCAGCAGCCTCCGGGGTGGCGGCGGCAATCAGCCCCAGCATTTT CASSLRGGGGNQPQHF
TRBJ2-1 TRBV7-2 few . TGTGCCAGCAGCTTAGTTGCCACGCCGGGACTTAGCAATGAGCAGTTCTTC CASSLVATPGLSNEQFF
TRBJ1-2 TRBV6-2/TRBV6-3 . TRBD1 TGTGCCAGCAGTTACGTTTCGGGACAGCTTAACTATGGCTACACCTTC CASSYVSGQLNYGYTF
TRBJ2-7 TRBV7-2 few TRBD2 TGTGCCAGCAGCCCCGGACTAGCGGGAGGTTCCCTCGAGCAGTACTTC CASSPGLAGGSLEQYF
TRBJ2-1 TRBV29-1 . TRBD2 TGCAGCGTTGAAGGTGCGGCTAGCGGGAGGGACAATGAGCAGTTCTTC CSVEGAASGRDNEQFF
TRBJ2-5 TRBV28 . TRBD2 TGTGCCAGCAGGCAAGCCGGGACTAGTCTTTCGGAGACCCAGTACTTC CASRQAGTSLSETQYF
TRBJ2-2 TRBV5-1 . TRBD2 TGCGCCAGCACAAGCCCCGGGACTAGCGGGGGAAGCACCGGGGAGCTGTTTTTT CASTSPGTSGGSTGELFF
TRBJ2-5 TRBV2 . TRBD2 TGTGCCAGCAAATCGGAGGGACTAGCGGGAGTTGCAGAGACCCAGTACTTC CASKSEGLAGVAETQYF
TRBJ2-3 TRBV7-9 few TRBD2 TGTGCCAGCAGCAGACTAGCGGTTGATACGCAGTATTTT CASSRLAVDTQYF
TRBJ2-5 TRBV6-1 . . TGTGCCAGCAGTGCAACAGAGACCCAGTACTTC CASSATETQYF
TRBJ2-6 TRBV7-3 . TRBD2 TGTGCCAGCAGCTACCCGGGCGGGGGCTCTGGGGCCAACGTCCTGACTTTC CASSYPGGGSGANVLTF
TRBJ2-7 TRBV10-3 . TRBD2 TGTGCCATCAGCCTGGGGACTAGCGGGTTCCGGGAGCAGTACTTC CAISLGTSGFREQYF
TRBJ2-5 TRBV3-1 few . TGTGCCAGCAGCATCACGGAGACCCAGTACTTC CASSITETQYF
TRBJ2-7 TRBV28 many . TGTGCCAGCAGTACAAGCCCCCGGCCCGAGCAGTACTTC CASSTSPRPEQYF
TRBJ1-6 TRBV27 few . TGTGCCAGCGGCGGGGATCACTATAATTCACCCCTCCACTTT CASGGDHYNSPLHF
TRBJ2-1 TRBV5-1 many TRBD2 TGCGCCAGCAGCTTACGAGCGGGAGGGATATCCTACAATGAGCAGTTCTTC CASSLRAGGISYNEQFF
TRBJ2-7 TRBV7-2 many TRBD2 TGTGCCAGCAGCGTAGGGACTACCACTTACTACGAGCAGTACTTC CASSVGTTTYYEQYF
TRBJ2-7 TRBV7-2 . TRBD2 TGTGCCAGCAGCTTATCTAGCGGGAGCACCTCTCTGGGGGAGCAGTACTTC CASSLSSGSTSLGEQYF
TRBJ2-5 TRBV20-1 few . TGCAGTGCTACCCCCCCGAGTGGTACCCAGAACAGCTTAAAAGAGACCCAGTACTTC CSATPPSGTQNSLKETQYF
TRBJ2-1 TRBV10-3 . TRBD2 TGTGCCATCACGGGGACTAGCGGGAGTGTCGGTGAGCAGTTCTTC CAITGTSGSVGEQFF